The rows below give T cell receptor beta chains drawn from one sample of a study of cytomegalovirus exposure and HLA in healthy donors. Profiled with immunoSEQ multiplex PCR; TCRdb holds only in-frame clones, not every one. The repertoire includes some 99,000 clones, 69% of them detected once, and less than 1.5% sits in the top ten. Source material: PBMCs. The receptors derive from a female donor in good health and CMV-seronegative. The conserved cysteine and the conserved F or W are not part of the CDR3 here.

v_gene	CDR3aa
TRBV15	ATSRDIGAAQPQH
TRBV30	AWTGTGGAVGNTIY
TRBV28	ASSRTSQRVEQY
TRBV2	ASSGTGYQEQY
TRBV2	ASKIQGVNTEAF
TRBV5-4	ASSPGGGGQETQY
TRBV9	ASSQTSHEQF
TRBV6-5	ASSSNYNEQF
TRBV28	ASKRGRESSYEQY
TRBV30	AWSPIRSEQY
TRBV27	ASSGQGNTEAF
TRBV30	AWSADRQGEKLF
TRBV5-1	ASSLTSGSYNEQF
TRBV7-9	SSSFDSGGYNEQF
TRBV28	ASRSPGVTEAF
TRBV9	ASTQGYSGELF
TRBV20-1	SARGDFEAF
TRBV6-1	ASGRTGGEKLF
TRBV4-3	ASSHDPPGNSNEQF
TRBV7-2	ASSSGTGIGEQF
TRBV7-2	ASSFETSGGPQY
TRBV19	ASSSFGGFSYEQY
TRBV14	ASSLDRVYEQF
TRBV30	AWGRQGSSYEQY
TRBV5-4	ASSSLAGATTDTQY
TRBV6-5	ASSYAGPSEGYGYT
TRBV28	ASSSSGTGGANYGYT
TRBV19	ASVPSVGWAYGYT
TRBV28	ASSLHNEQF
TRBV6-1	ASSEEAGKTYGYT
TRBV7-9	ASSPGTFDTDTQY
TRBV27	ASSHDRAGANVLT
TRBV7-2	ASSLVRTGGRDTQY
TRBV6-5	ASRPDRDRLVT
TRBV27	ASSLGQINEQY
TRBV7-8	ASSSGQVPETQY
TRBV6-1	ASSEGHRTGEWDGGGEKLF
TRBV10-2	ASRSDSQNEKLF
TRBV19	ASSIIGGTEAF
TRBV6-4	ASSDRQANYGYT
TRBV14	ASRPGQGHTGELF
TRBV7-9	ASSQDSYEQY
TRBV15	ATSRDRTGDEF
TRBV6-4	ASAGGDSNEQF
TRBV7-2	ASSYQGTGGGETQY
TRBV7-9	ASSLRTGPLEGYT
TRBV27	ASSLAGSSYNEQF
TRBV28	ASSPVLAGEAF
TRBV7-3	ASSPGQGRGYEQY
TRBV11-2	ASSPLSLRSSYEQY
TRBV9	ASSVATTDTQY
TRBV6-1	ASSEFPDRRYGYT